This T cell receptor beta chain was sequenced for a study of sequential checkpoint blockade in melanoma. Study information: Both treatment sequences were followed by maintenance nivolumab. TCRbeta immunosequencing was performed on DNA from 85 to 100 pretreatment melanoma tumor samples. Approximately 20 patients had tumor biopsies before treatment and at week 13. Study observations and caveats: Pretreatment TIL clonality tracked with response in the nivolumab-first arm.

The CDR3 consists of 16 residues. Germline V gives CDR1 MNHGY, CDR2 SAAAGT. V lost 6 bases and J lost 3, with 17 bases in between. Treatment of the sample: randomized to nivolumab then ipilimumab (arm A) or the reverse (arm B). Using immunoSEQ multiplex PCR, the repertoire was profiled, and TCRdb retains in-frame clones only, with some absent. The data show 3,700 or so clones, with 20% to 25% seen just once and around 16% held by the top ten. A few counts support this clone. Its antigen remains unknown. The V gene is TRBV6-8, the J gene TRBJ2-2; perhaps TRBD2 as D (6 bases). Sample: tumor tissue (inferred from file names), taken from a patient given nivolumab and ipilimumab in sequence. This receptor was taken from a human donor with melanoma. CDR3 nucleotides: TGTGCCAGCAGAACCCCGGGACTGCCCTACACCGGGGAGCTGTTTTTT. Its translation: CASRTPGLPYTGELFF.